This TCR beta chain came from a study of T cells in women clearing cervical HPV infection. Background on the study: Cases: HPV16-related CIN3 or worse on histology, a couple of invasive cancers. Study-wide results and limits: Cases and controls were distinguished at AUC around 0.87 by richness and V genes. CIN3+ cases had significantly higher TCR richness than controls; evenness did not differ.

Produced via immunoSEQ multiplex PCR; TCRdb's table is partial and in-frame only. The sample totals roughly 32,000 clones. The CDR3 has 14 residues. V lost 8 bases and J lost 0; bases outside the gene matches: 7. About this clone itself: Its specificity is not known. The read terminates 3 residues before the CDR3 end, so the remaining end is supplied by the germline J gene.

The sequence derives from a woman aged 18-70 years with a cervical HPV16 infection that either progressed to CIN3+ or cleared (not recorded which). Sequencing used blood buffy coat. This chain joins TRBV12-3 or TRBV12-4 and TRBJ2-7, with TRBD1 matching 7 bases. The CDR3 DNA, read in part, is TGTGCCAGCTCCGGGACAGTAAGCTCCTACGAG. Translation gives CASSGTVSSYE. The whole CDR3 sequence reads CASSGTVSSYEQYF.